These 23 T cell receptor beta chains were all obtained from the same sample, sequenced in a study of post-analysis software for immune sequencing data. Study outcomes and limitations: Among 5 or 6 TRBV segments more frequent in patients than controls were TRBV5-6, TRBV5-1 and TRBV20-1.

The antigens for these receptors are not known. Included in the TCR beta cDNA libraries were unique molecular identifiers. MiXCR was run by TCRdb on the PCR reads, yielding one entry per CDR3 protein. Counted here are roughly 700,000 distinct CDR3 sequences, 30% occurring once; the ten biggest clones make up about 0.5%. Sequences were obtained from blood. The receptor set was obtained from a girl under 18 with multiple sclerosis.

This clonotype was seen a few times. This chain links TRBV5-6 with TRBJ2-3, with 7 bases aligning to TRBD1. This CDR3 comprises 15 residues. Germline lookup yields CDR1 SGHDT and CDR2 YYEEEE. V dropped 3 bases and J dropped 2; count of bases not matched to a gene: 6. The CDR3 reads CASSYRTGNTDTQYF. CDR3 nucleotides: TGTGCCAGCAGCTACCGGACAGGTAACACAGATACGCAGTATTTT.

The chain joins TRBV7-2 to TRBJ1-2; no definite D call. The germline CDR1 and CDR2 sequences are SGHTA and FQGNSA. The CDR3 length is 13 residues. V was trimmed by 4 bases and J by 3 bases, leaving 9 bases between them. The CDR3 sequence: CASSSLGYYGYTF. CDR3 in DNA: TGTGCCAGCAGCTCCCTAGGGTACTATGGCTACACCTTC. The full variable domain, in which reference TRBV7-2 and TRBJ1-2 provide the parts outside the CDR3, is GAGVSQSPSNKVTEKGKDVELRCDPISGHTALYWYRQSLGQGLEFLIYFQGNSAPDKSGLPSDRFSAERTGGSVSTLTIQRTQQEDSAVYLCASSSLGYYGYTFGSGTRLTVV.

This clonotype turned up a few times. This sequence joins TRBV20-1 and TRBJ1-1; D ambiguous. V shed 0 bases and J shed 6 bases, with 5 bases lying between them. Germline V gene sequence: CDR1 DFQATT, CDR2 SNEGSKA (reference sequence). The CDR3 consists of 11 residues. CDR3 nucleotides: TGCAGTGCTAGAGACTACCCTGAAGCTTTCTTT. It translates to CSARDYPEAFF.

The J gene is TRBJ2-1, the V gene TRBV20-1; 12 bases line up with TRBD1. Germline CDR1 reads DFQATT; CDR2 reads SNEGSKA (reference sequence). V shed 3 bases, J shed 11 bases, and the junction held 11 bases outside the gene matches. The CDR3 runs to 15 residues. The CDR3 loop reads CSASRWGQGAWKQFF. In DNA, the CDR3 is TGCAGTGCTAGTCGTTGGGGACAGGGGGCATGGAAGCAGTTCTTC.

The chain uses TRBV6-2 or TRBV6-3 and TRBJ2-7, with TRBD2 matching 7 bases. V gave up 5 bases and J gave up 2 bases; unmatched junction bases: 6. This CDR3 region has 14 residues. CDR1 is MNHEY, CDR2 SVGEGT, per germline. As DNA, the CDR3 is TGTGCCAGCAGTGGGAGCGGGGCGACCTACGAGCAGTACTTC. Translating gives CASSGSGATYEQYF.

This clonotype was counted between two and nine times. J is TRBJ2-5 and V is TRBV29-1; TRBD1 or TRBD2 may be the D gene (7 bases each). This CDR3 has 15 residues. V lost 0 bases, J lost 5 bases, and 16 bases lay in between. CDR1 SQVTM and CDR2 ANQGSEA come from the germline V gene. CDR3 sequence reads: CSVEEPTGRVETQYF. The CDR3 DNA reads TGCAGCGTTGAAGAACCGACAGGGAGGGTGGAGACCCAGTACTTC.

This clonotype has ten or more counts. The chain employs TRBV7-2 and TRBJ2-7; tentatively, D is TRBD2 (6 bases). CDR3 size: 13 residues. Trimming shortened V by 4 bases and J by 4 bases, and 11 bases separated the two germline ends. The V gene's germline CDR1 is SGHTA and CDR2 FQGNSA. DNA for the CDR3: TGTGCCAGCAGCTCCACCCGGGGGTACGAGCAGTACTTC. This translates into CASSSTRGYEQYF.

The J gene is TRBJ2-7, the V gene TRBV28; 10 nucleotides align to TRBD2. The trim removed 7 bases at V and 9 bases at J, leaving 15 bases unmatched. Germline V gene sequence: CDR1 MDHEN, CDR2 SYDVKM. The CDR3 runs to 15 residues. CDR3 nucleotides: TGTGCCAGCACTCAGGACGAGCGGGAGGGCCACGGGCAGTACTTC. It yields the protein CASTQDEREGHGQYF.

Notes on this clonotype: A single base separates this from a much larger clone, so it may be a read error. The CDR3: CAISDSGAGNEQYF. CDR3 sequence (DNA): TGTGCCATCAGTGATTCAGGGGCAGGGAACGAGCAGTACTTC. This sequence joins TRBV10-3 and TRBJ2-7; D is perhaps TRBD1 (6 bases). Germline V lookup: CDR1 ENHRY, CDR2 SYGVKD. Trimming left V 3 bases short and J 5 bases short, with 14 bases between. The CDR3 has 14 residues.

The chain carries TRBV7-8 and TRBJ1-4, with D perhaps matching TRBD1 (5 bases). The germline gives CDR1 SGHVS, CDR2 FQNEAQ. The germline V and J ends were trimmed by 5 bases and 2 bases, with 9 bases remaining between them. This CDR3 comprises 14 residues. CDR3 region: CASSRGRTNEKLFF. CDR3 sequence (DNA): TGTGCCAGCAGCCGGGGGAGGACTAATGAAAAACTGTTTTTT. Using reference TRBV7-8 and TRBJ1-4 for the parts outside the CDR3, the full variable domain is GAGVSQSPRYKVAKRGQDVALRCDPISGHVSLFWYQQALGQGPEFLTYFQNEAQLDKSGLPSDRFFAERPEGSVSTLKIQRTQQEDSAVYLCASSRGRTNEKLFFGSGTQLSVL.

A few counts support this clonotype. The chain is built from TRBV29-1 and TRBJ2-2; D uncertain. Trimming left V 0 bases short and J 5 bases short, with 4 bases between. From germline, CDR1 is SQVTM and CDR2 ANQGSEA. The CDR3 is 12 residues long. CDR3 in DNA: TGCAGCGTTGAAGAGGGGACCGGGGAGCTGTTTTTT. Its protein product is CSVEEGTGELFF.

Concerning this clonotype: This may be a read error, as it is one base from a much larger clone. The V call is TRBV4-3, the J call TRBJ2-5, with TRBD1 matching 8 bases. The CDR3 totals 14 residues. Germline CDR1 is LGHNA and CDR2 is YSLEER. CDR3 protein: CASSQDRGLETQCF. CDR3 DNA sequence: TGCGCCAGCAGCCAAGACAGGGGGCTAGAGACCCAGTGCTTC.

With respect to this clonotype: It may be a read error: a sequence one base away is much more abundant. V gene TRBV20-1 combines with J gene TRBJ1-6; no firm D call. The germline gives CDR1 DFQATT, CDR2 SNEGSKA (reference sequence). The CDR3 spans 14 residues. CDR3 in amino acids: CSARVGQEYSPRHF. The CDR3 DNA is TGCAGTGCTAGAGTAGGGCAGGAATATTCACCCCGCCACTTT.

Comments on this clonotype: The junction departs from the called germline gene at one end, perhaps through a read error. The chain links TRBV5-1 to TRBJ2-1; 11 positions agree with TRBD2. Germline V gene sequence: CDR1 SGHRS, CDR2 YFSETQ. There are 16 residues in the CDR3. The CDR3 DNA reads TGCGCCAGCAGCTTGGTAATTAGCGGGGGGGCAAATGGGCAGTTCTTC. This encodes CASSLVISGGANGQFF.

The V and J genes are TRBV12-3 or TRBV12-4 and TRBJ2-3, with D possibly matching TRBD1 (6 bases). V was cut by 7 bases and J by 6 bases, with 23 bases left in between. CDR3 length equals 16 residues. The CDR3 DNA reads TGTGCCAGCACCCCAAGGGGGACCGAGGGTTCGGATACGCAGTATTTT. Translating gives CASTPRGTEGSDTQYF.

This clonotype was observed a handful of times. CDR3 sequence: CASSSGLAGKSGNEQFF. CDR3 DNA sequence: TGTGCCAGCAGCTCGGGACTAGCGGGAAAGTCGGGGAATGAGCAGTTCTTC. V is TRBV7-9 and J is TRBJ2-1, with 13 nucleotides matching TRBD2. This CDR3 contains 17 residues. Trimming took 4 bases from V and 7 from J; bases not matched to a gene: 10. The germline gives CDR1 SEHNR, CDR2 FQNEAQ (reference sequence). The variable domain in full, completed from reference TRBV7-9 and TRBJ2-1, reads DTGVSQNPRHKITKRGQNVTFRCDPISEHNRLYWYRQTLGQGPEFLTYFQNEAQLEKSRLLSDRFSAERPKGSFSTLEIQRTEQGDSAMYLCASSSGLAGKSGNEQFFGPGTRLTVL.

The CDR3 DNA reads TGTGCCAGCAGCCAATTTTTTCGGGGACAGAGCTCCTACAATGAGCAGTTCTTC. Encoded protein: CASSQFFRGQSSYNEQFF. This chain links TRBV14 with TRBJ2-1, with 7 nucleotides matching TRBD1. CDR1 and CDR2 (germline): SGHDN, FVKESK. V was clipped by 2 bases and J by 0 bases; unmatched bases: 10. The length of the CDR3 is 18 residues. The whole variable domain, filled in from reference TRBV14 and TRBJ2-1, reads EAGVTQFPSHSVIEKGQTVTLRCDPISGHDNLYWYRRVMGKEIKFLLHFVKESKQDESGMPNNRFLAERTGGTYSTLKVQPAELEDSGVYFCASSQFFRGQSSYNEQFFGPGTRLTVL.

The chain combines TRBV5-1 with TRBJ1-2; the D gene is possibly TRBD1 (5 bases). In germline, CDR1 is SGHRS, CDR2 YFSETQ. The CDR3 length is 12 residues. Trimming pared 0 bases from V and 8 bases from J, leaving 8 bases between. CDR3 region: CASSLVGDGYTF. As DNA, the CDR3 is TGCGCCAGCAGCTTGGTAGGGGACGGCTACACCTTC.

At least ten counts were recorded for this clonotype. The gene calls are TRBV20-1 and TRBJ1-2; 8 bases line up with TRBD1. The CDR3 totals 12 residues. Germline V gene sequence: CDR1 DFQATT, CDR2 SNEGSKA (reference sequence). The CDR3 bases are TGCAGCGCAAGGACAGGGCTCTATGGCTACACCTTC. It is translated as CSARTGLYGYTF.

Many counts were recorded for this clonotype. The gene calls are TRBV10-3 and TRBJ2-3; TRBD1 matches 8 bases. The CDR3 consists of 14 residues. The V segment lost 2 bases and the J segment 6 bases; nucleotides outside the gene matches: 4. Germline V gives CDR1 ENHRY, CDR2 SYGVKD. CDR3 coding DNA: TGTGCCATCAGTGAGGCGACAGGGGCGGATACGCAGTATTTT. Its translation: CAISEATGADTQYF.

This clonotype was observed a handful of times. This sequence joins TRBV24-1 and TRBJ2-5, with unresolved D. The V gene's germline CDR1 is KGHDR and CDR2 SFDVKD. The CDR3 consists of 12 residues. V lost 0 bases to trimming and J lost 11 bases, with 9 bases between them. The CDR3 spells CATSDLDREQYF. The CDR3 nucleotides read TGTGCCACCAGTGATTTGGACCGTGAGCAGTACTTC.

V gene TRBV20-1 combines with J gene TRBJ1-2, with D unclear. The CDR3 is 12 amino acids. Germline V gives CDR1 DFQATT, CDR2 SNEGSKA (reference sequence). The V gene lost 6 bases and the J gene lost 4 bases, with 12 bases spanning the gap. The CDR3 reads CSAAERSYGYTF. The CDR3 bases are TGCAGTGCCGCCGAGAGGAGCTATGGCTACACCTTC.

The chain combines TRBV2 with TRBJ1-5; no firm D call. Germline CDR1 is SNHLY and CDR2 is FYNNEI. The length of the CDR3 is 14 residues. Trimming removed 4 bases at V and 3 bases at J, with 10 bases between. This chain's CDR3 is CASSVGRFNQPQHF. The CDR3 bases are TGTGCCAGCAGTGTAGGGCGGTTCAATCAGCCCCAGCATTTT.